Listed below are T cell receptor beta chains from one sample, sequenced in a study of T cell responses to AZD1222 COVID-19 vaccine. Assay used: immunoSEQ multiplex PCR; TCRdb lists only in-frame clones, some missing. The sample comprises about 120,000 clones, around 93% of which are singletons, and approximately 5% rests with the top ten. Material: peripheral blood, obtained 28 days after the second AZD1222 dose. These receptors came from an adult who received the AZD1222 COVID-19 vaccine. Each CDR3 is given without its conserved first and last residue.

V gene: TRBV18
J gene: TRBJ1-5
CDR3 protein: ASSPPGTLGSPQH

V gene: TRBV6-5
J gene: TRBJ1-1
CDR3 protein: ASRRGTEAF

V gene: TRBV12-3/TRBV12-4
J gene: TRBJ1-2
CDR3 protein: ASSSSTGYGYT

V gene: TRBV9
J gene: TRBJ2-1
CDR3 protein: ASSFRSGGQNEQF

V gene: TRBV29-1
J gene: TRBJ1-2
CDR3 protein: SVEADRSSNYGYT

V gene: TRBV7-9
J gene: TRBJ2-7
CDR3 protein: ASSLGAIEQY

V gene: TRBV29-1
J gene: TRBJ2-1
CDR3 protein: SVEPRAGAQGEQF

V gene: TRBV28
J gene: TRBJ1-4
CDR3 protein: ATGVQEKLF

V gene: TRBV2
J gene: TRBJ2-3
CDR3 protein: ASKGKGMTDTQY

V gene: TRBV5-1
J gene: TRBJ2-3
CDR3 protein: ASRPGLAGGLGTDTQY

V gene: TRBV15
J gene: TRBJ1-2
CDR3 protein: ATSEEGKGYGYT

V gene: TRBV10-1
J gene: TRBJ1-3
CDR3 protein: ASIPPGQGPFDSGNTIY

V gene: TRBV30
J gene: TRBJ1-4
CDR3 protein: AWSNPSGGSGEKLF

V gene: TRBV30
J gene: TRBJ1-4
CDR3 protein: AWVDGHEKLF

V gene: TRBV7-9
J gene: TRBJ1-1
CDR3 protein: ASSLGAGVNTEAF

V gene: TRBV6-2/TRBV6-3
J gene: TRBJ2-2
CDR3 protein: ASSYPPDRSTGELF

V gene: TRBV6-5
J gene: TRBJ2-3
CDR3 protein: ASTTTGGTQY